The source of this T cell receptor (beta chain) is a study of blood T cell repertoires in COVID-19. Study details: COVID-19 samples, acute and convalescent, were from the United States, Italy and Spain.

This CDR3 spans 19 amino acids. Per the germline V gene, CDR1 is SGHVS and CDR2 is FQNEAQ. Germline trimming cut 4 bases from V and 3 bases from J; bases unmatched to any gene: 15. Profiled with immunoSEQ multiplex PCR; TCRdb holds only in-frame clones, not every one. In the table there are fewer than 250,000 clones, under 80% of which are singletons. The source of this sequence is a woman between 50 and 59 years old with acute or convalescent COVID-19. The rearrangement uses TRBV7-8 and TRBJ1-5; TRBD1 matches at 10 bases. The source material was peripheral blood. CDR3 nucleotides: TGTGCCAGCAGCTCAAAGTTATCTAGGGGGACAGGGGACAATCAGCCCCAGCATTTT. It encodes CASSSKLSRGTGDNQPQHF. The complete variable domain, with remaining parts taken from reference TRBV7-8 and TRBJ1-5, reads GAGVSQSPRYKVAKRGQDVALRCDPISGHVSLFWYQQALGQGPEFLTYFQNEAQLDKSGLPSDRFFAERPEGSVSTLKIQRTQQEDSAVYLCASSSKLSRGTGDNQPQHFGDGTRLSIL.